This entry describes one TCR beta chain. This CDR3 is 16 amino acids long. V lost 1 base and J lost 3, with 15 bases in between. Looked up from germline, CDR1 is MGHDK and CDR2 is SYGVNS. The data were taken from a study of blood T cell repertoires in COVID-19. Study background: COVID-19 samples collected from the United States, Italy and Spain covered acute and convalescent phases.

Original methodology: Reference gene primer amplification gave nucleated cell count estimates. TCRdb keeps only in-frame clones here, not all; method: immunoSEQ multiplex PCR. That table furnishes V, J and clone size, whereas the DNA furnished D and trimming. The profile covers roughly 120,000 clones, with 86% appearing a single time and 4.5% taken by the ten largest. The V gene is TRBV25-1, the J gene TRBJ1-2; no clear D. The clonotype originates from a man aged 35 to 55 with acute or convalescent COVID-19. Sequenced sample: peripheral blood. This CDR3 reads CASSESGSFAYYGYTF. In DNA form, the CDR3 reads TGTGCCAGCAGTGAATCAGGTTCCTTCGCCTACTATGGCTACACCTTC.